One and the same sample provided the 10 T cell receptor beta chains below, sequenced in a study of blood T cells in healthy people across ages. Combining a sample-barcoded 5' primer with a J-beta primer mix, a second PCR ran for about 7 to 11 cycles. TCRdb reanalysed the 5' RACE reads using MiXCR and keeps one entry per CDR3 protein. The repertoire holds around 1,500,000 distinct CDR3 sequences, with 40% to 50% as singletons. The sequenced material came from blood. The receptors come from a woman aged 18-29 years in good health.

This clonotype turned up a few times. This chain connects TRBV2 to TRBJ2-3, with D unresolved. Germline values: CDR1 SNHLY, CDR2 FYNNEI. Trimming took off 3 bases at V and 2 bases at J, with 3 bases between the two ends. The CDR3 totals 12 residues. The CDR3 bases are TGTGCCAGCAGTGACGCCACAGATACGCAGTATTTT. Translated: CASSDATDTQYF.

The chain has TRBV7-9 and TRBJ2-3, with D perhaps being TRBD1 or TRBD2 (6 bases each). This CDR3 contains 15 residues. The V gene's germline CDR1 is SEHNR and CDR2 FQNEAQ (reference sequence). Trimming cost V 1 base and J 5 bases, with 13 bases left between them. CDR3 sequence: CASSLEGGSRDTQYF. In DNA, the CDR3 is TGTGCCAGCAGCTTAGAGGGGGGTTCCAGAGATACGCAGTATTTT.

The chain is built from TRBV2 and TRBJ2-2, with 8 bases matching TRBD1. The ends lost 8 bases at V and 4 bases at J; junction bases unmatched: 6. The CDR3 totals 14 residues. Germline V lookup: CDR1 SNHLY, CDR2 FYNNEI. CDR3 sequence: CASAGQGGTGELFF. The CDR3 DNA reads as TGTGCCAGCGCCGGACAGGGAGGCACCGGGGAGCTGTTTTTT.

The table lists this clonotype with a few counts. This chain uses TRBV7-2 with TRBJ2-7; D ambiguous. This CDR3 has 12 amino acids. The V end was cut by 5 bases, the J end by 2 bases, with 7 bases between. Germline assignment: CDR1 SGHTA and CDR2 FQGNSA. The CDR3 is CASSNPAYEQYF. The CDR3 bases are TGTGCCAGCAGCAACCCCGCCTACGAGCAGTACTTC.

A single count supports this clonotype. The rearrangement uses TRBV5-1 and TRBJ2-5, with D unresolved. Trimming removed 0 bases at V and 2 bases at J, with 14 bases between. The length of the CDR3 is 16 residues. Germline-derived CDR1 and CDR2 are SGHRS and YFSETQ. The CDR3 nucleotides read TGCGCCAGCAGCTTGGATCTCCAGTATCAACAAGAGACCCAGTACTTC. Protein: CASSLDLQYQQETQYF. The full variable domain, rest sourced from reference TRBV5-1 and TRBJ2-5, is KAGVTQTPRYLIKTRGQQVTLSCSPISGHRSVSWYQQTPGQGLQFLFEYFSETQRNKGNFPGRFSGRQFSNSRSEMNVSTLELGDSALYLCASSLDLQYQQETQYFGPGTRLLVL.

V usage is TRBV4-1 and J usage is TRBJ2-5; tentative D call: TRBD2 (5 bases). The J call is in doubt because the DNA end fits TRBJ2-7 better. The CDR3 consists of 13 residues. CDR1 and CDR2 from the germline V gene are MGHRA and YSYEKL. CDR3 coding DNA: TGCGCCAGCAGTCACACCCGGGGTGGCGAGCAGTACTTC. Its translation is CASSHTRGGEQYF.

This clonotype was counted a few times. This chain connects TRBV21-1 to TRBJ2-6. TRBV21-1 is a pseudogene segment. The CDR3 is made up of 18 amino acids. CDR3 in DNA: TGTGCCAGCAGCAAAGGAAGGGACAGAGCTCGAGATGGCAACGTCCTGACTTTC. Its translation is CASSKGRDRARDGNVLTF.

This clonotype was seen a few times. This may be a read error, as it is one base from a much larger clone. The V gene is TRBV3-1, the J gene TRBJ2-1; D is uncertain. V was cut by 5 bases and J by 10 bases, with 12 bases left in between. Germline-derived CDR1 and CDR2 are LGHDT and YNNKEL (reference sequence). The CDR3 has 12 amino acids. In DNA, the CDR3 is TGTGCCAGCAGCTCCACTTACTACGAGCAGTTCTTC. Residues: CASSSTYYEQFF.

This clonotype has just a few counts. This chain links TRBV9 with TRBJ1-4; 9 positions agree with TRBD1. The V segment lost 3 bases and the J segment 8 bases; nucleotides outside the gene matches: 11. This CDR3 region has 16 residues. Germline V gene sequence: CDR1 SGDLS, CDR2 YYNGEE. The chain's CDR3 is CASSAEHRGRGEKLFF. CDR3 nucleotide sequence: TGTGCCAGCAGCGCAGAACACAGGGGGCGAGGCGAAAAACTGTTTTTT. Drawing the rest from reference TRBV9 and TRBJ1-4, the complete variable domain is DSGVTQTPKHLITATGQRVTLRCSPRSGDLSVYWYQQSLDQGLQFLIQYYNGEERAKGNILERFSAQQFPDLHSELNLSSLELGDSALYFCASSAEHRGRGEKLFFGSGTQLSVL.

Notes on this clonotype: At one boundary the junction diverges from the germline segment, which might be a read error. The V and J genes are TRBV5-1 and TRBJ2-1; D may be TRBD2 (6 bases). CDR1 and CDR2 (germline): SGHRS, YFSETQ. CDR3 length equals 14 residues. The CDR3 region has the DNA TGCGCCAGCAGCCTTGGGTCTGGGCGGGATGAGCGGTTCTTC. It specifies CASSLGSGRDERFF.